This T cell receptor (beta chain) was recorded in a study of T cell responses to AZD1222 COVID-19 vaccine. Study summary: Second doses were pooled across both intervals (about 4 or about 12 weeks). Study-level results: As reported, nearly half of all spike-specific TCRs target variant regions that are unmutated. Seropositive status at baseline applied to only six AZD1222 recipients. Donors, mostly white British, included more females; clonal diversity was possibly underestimated.

With regard to this clone: Antigen unknown.

Sequencing was performed with immunoSEQ multiplex PCR; in TCRdb, only in-frame clones are kept and a portion is missing. The table lists 150,000 to 200,000 clones, approximately 93% of them singletons. The CDR3 totals 15 residues. Germline V gene sequence: CDR1 SGHVS, CDR2 FNYEAQ. V lost 5 bases and J 6 bases, leaving 20 bases between the germline ends. This TCR was sampled from an adult in good health. The rearrangement links TRBV7-6 to TRBJ2-7, with a weak D call TRBD1 (6 bases). The starting material was peripheral blood, obtained on day 0 of AZD1222 vaccination. Here the CDR3 reads CASSPLSGTRSEQYF. As DNA, the CDR3 is TGTGCCAGCAGCCCCCTATCGGGGACACGGTCCGAGCAGTACTTC.